One and the same sample provided the 12 T cell receptor beta chains below, sequenced in a study of T cells in Graves' hyperthyroidism and ophthalmopathy. The investigators amplified TCR beta CDR3 regions from RNA transcripts. HTBI primers were used for first-round RT-PCR of the TCR CDR3. MiXCR, applied by TCRdb to the multiplex PCR reads, yields one record per CDR3 protein. The sample has hundreds of thousands of distinct CDR3 sequences, roughly 13% seen once; the top ten hold approximately 35%. The material sequenced was blood. All receptors derive from a woman aged 40 to 50 with Graves' ophthalmopathy.

V and J are TRBV5-1 and TRBJ2-1; 8 nucleotides match TRBD1. This CDR3 has 18 residues. J gave up 3 bases and V 8 bases, and 19 bases lay outside the gene matches. Germline CDR1 SGHRS, CDR2 YFSETQ. Here the CDR3 reads CASFVGQGIRASYNEQFF. The CDR3 DNA sequence: TGCGCCAGTTTTGTCGGACAGGGTATTCGGGCCAGCTACAATGAGCAGTTCTTC.

This clonotype came up many times. Written as DNA, the CDR3 is TGCAGTGCTAGGGCAGAAACTAACTATGGCTACACCTTC. Translating gives CSARAETNYGYTF. The chain is built from TRBV20-1 and TRBJ1-2; D gene ambiguous. This CDR3 has 13 amino acids. Germline-derived CDR1 and CDR2 are DFQATT and SNEGSKA (reference sequence). V was cut by 3 bases and J by 0 bases, with 8 bases left in between.

This clonotype was detected many times. The chain joins TRBV6-1 to TRBJ2-3; no definite D call. Germline values: CDR1 MNHNS, CDR2 SASEGT. The CDR3 has 13 residues. V was pared by 8 bases and J by 6 bases, with 15 bases between. This CDR3 reads CASCLVGWDTQYF. The CDR3 region has the DNA TGTGCCAGCTGCCTTGTTGGATGGGATACGCAGTATTTT.

The chain couples TRBV5-8 to TRBJ1-5, with TRBD1 matching over 7 bases. Germline values: CDR1 SGHTS, CDR2 YDEGEE. V gave up 1 base and J gave up 4 bases; unmatched junction bases: 14. CDR3 length equals 18 residues. CDR3 protein: CASSLSPYDRVGNQPQHF. In nucleotides, the CDR3 is TGTGCCAGCAGCTTGTCCCCCTATGACAGGGTGGGGAATCAGCCCCAGCATTTT.

This clonotype appeared a single time. The chain employs TRBV28 and TRBJ1-5; D not certain. This CDR3 has 12 amino acids. The germline V and J ends were trimmed by 5 bases and 11 bases, with 13 bases remaining between them. Germline lookup yields CDR1 MDHEN and CDR2 SYDVKM. The CDR3 DNA sequence: TGTGCCAGCAGTACCGACATCTTGTCCCAGCATTTT. This translates into CASSTDILSQHF.

This clonotype was recorded a few times. The chain links TRBV7-9 to TRBJ1-2; maybe TRBD1 (5 bases). This CDR3 is 12 amino acids long. V was cut by 4 bases and J by 7 bases, with 10 bases left in between. Germline CDR1 SEHNR, CDR2 FQNEAQ (reference sequence). For the CDR3, the DNA is TGTGCCAGCAGCTGGGGGGGAGGTGGCTACACCTTC. It codes for CASSWGGGGYTF.

To note about this clonotype: Mismatch with germline at one junction end may stem from a read error. This CDR3 is CASSYYRGQGDVF. CDR3 bases: TGTGCCAGCAGTTACTACAGAGGACAGGGAGATGTTTTT. The genes are TRBV6-2 or TRBV6-3 and TRBJ2-2; 8 bases are shared with TRBD1. This CDR3 contains 13 residues. Germline CDR1 MNHEY, CDR2 SVGEGT.

The genes are TRBV4-1 and TRBJ1-5; D is possibly TRBD1 (5 bases). The CDR3 consists of 15 residues. Trimming left V 1 base short and J 4 bases short, with 11 bases between. CDR1 is MGHRA, CDR2 YSYEKL, per germline. Written as DNA, the CDR3 is TGCGCCAGCAGCCAAGTTCTAGGGGTGAATCAGCCCCAGCATTTT. Translating gives CASSQVLGVNQPQHF.

This clonotype was observed at least ten times. This chain connects TRBV7-9 to TRBJ2-1; D might be TRBD2 (6 bases). This CDR3 contains 15 residues. V lost 7 bases and J lost 4, with 17 bases in between. Germline V gives CDR1 SEHNR, CDR2 FQNEAQ (reference sequence). The CDR3 loop reads CASTPGTPWYNEQFF. In DNA form, the CDR3 reads TGTGCCAGCACCCCCGGGACTCCCTGGTACAATGAGCAGTTCTTC. The whole variable domain, filled in from reference TRBV7-9 and TRBJ2-1, reads DTGVSQNPRHKITKRGQNVTFRCDPISEHNRLYWYRQTLGQGPEFLTYFQNEAQLEKSRLLSDRFSAERPKGSFSTLEIQRTEQGDSAMYLCASTPGTPWYNEQFFGPGTRLTVL.

This clonotype showed up many times. The DNA of the CDR3 is TGTGCCAGCAGTTGGTCTCCCCACGAGCAGTACTTC. Its translation: CASSWSPHEQYF. The chain carries TRBV6-2 or TRBV6-3 and TRBJ2-7; D remains ambiguous. The length of the CDR3 is 12 residues. Trimming took off 4 bases at V and 5 bases at J, with 9 bases between the two ends. CDR1 is MNHEY, CDR2 SVGEGT, per germline.

This clonotype has a count of ten or more. The V call is TRBV6-1, the J call TRBJ1-1; 8 bases map to TRBD1. The germline gives CDR1 MNHNS, CDR2 SASEGT. The CDR3 has 14 residues. With 5 bases clipped from V and 4 bases from J, the junction kept 6 bases outside the gene matches. CDR3: CASSRRQGSTEAFF. The CDR3 DNA follows: TGTGCCAGCAGTCGAAGACAGGGGTCCACTGAAGCTTTCTTT.

The chain links TRBV20-1 to TRBJ2-3; D gene uncertain. This CDR3 spans 12 amino acids. V was shortened by 6 bases and J by 1 base, with 8 bases between the two germline ends. CDR1 DFQATT and CDR2 SNEGSKA come from the germline V gene (reference sequence). For the CDR3, the DNA is TGCAGTGCGGAATCTGGCACAGATACGCAGTATTTT. Residues: CSAESGTDTQYF.